This T cell receptor beta chain came from a study of Ad26.COV2.S vaccination and SARS-CoV-2 variants. Measured with immunoSEQ multiplex PCR; TCRdb has only the in-frame clones, and not every one. The sample records under 95,000 clones, 82% being singletons. V dropped 0 bases and J dropped 7 bases, with 7 bases sitting between them. Germline CDR1 reads ENHRY; CDR2 reads SYGVKD. This CDR3 is 14 amino acids long. This sequence originates from a human donor who had recovered from COVID-19. The specimen was peripheral blood, collected after recovery from COVID-19. The rearrangement uses TRBV10-3 and TRBJ1-6, with D hard to call. The chain's CDR3 is CAISESGYNSPLHF. CDR3 DNA sequence: TGTGCCATCAGTGAGTCGGGTTACAATTCACCCCTCCACTTT.